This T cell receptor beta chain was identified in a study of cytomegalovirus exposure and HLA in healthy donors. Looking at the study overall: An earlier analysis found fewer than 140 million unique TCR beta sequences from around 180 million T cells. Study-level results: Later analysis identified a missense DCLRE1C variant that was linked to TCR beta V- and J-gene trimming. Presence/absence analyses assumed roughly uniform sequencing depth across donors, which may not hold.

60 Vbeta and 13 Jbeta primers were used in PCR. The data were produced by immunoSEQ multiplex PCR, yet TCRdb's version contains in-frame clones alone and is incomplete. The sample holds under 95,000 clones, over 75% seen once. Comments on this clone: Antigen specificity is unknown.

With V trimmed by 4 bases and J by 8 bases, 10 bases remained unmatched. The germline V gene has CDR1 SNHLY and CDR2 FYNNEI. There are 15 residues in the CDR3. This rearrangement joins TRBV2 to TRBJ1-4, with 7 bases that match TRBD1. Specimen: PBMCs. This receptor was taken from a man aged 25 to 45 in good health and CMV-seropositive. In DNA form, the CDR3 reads TGTGCCAGCAGTGCTAGAAGGGGGCCAAGGGAAAAACTGTTTTTT. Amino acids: CASSARRGPREKLFF.